Sequencing of this T cell receptor (beta chain) was carried out in a study of CD8 T cells in ankylosing spondylitis. Broader study findings: Certain motif variants had earlier been reported in reactive arthritis synovial fluid and blood. Seemingly characteristic of ankylosing spondylitis blood was a TCR beta motif consisting of 7 or 8 highly homologous variants. Within matched ankylosing spondylitis synovial fluid, disease-linked clones were reportedly significantly enriched.

Researchers built TCR beta libraries using quantitative 5'-RACE with molecular barcodes. In TCRdb, the 5' RACE reads were re-called with MiXCR into one record per CDR3 protein. The table includes fewer than 550,000 distinct CDR3 sequences, approximately 5.3% detected once. This clonotype has a count of ten or more. Antigen: not known. Germline CDR1 and CDR2: SGHVS and FQNEAQ. The CDR3 covers 16 residues. V was shortened by 2 bases and J by 0 bases, with 11 bases between the two germline ends. Input material: blood, either unsorted or a sorted T cell fraction (not recorded which). The receptor was derived from a male donor with ankylosing spondylitis. The gene calls are TRBV7-8 and TRBJ2-1; the D gene is possibly TRBD2 (6 bases). The CDR3, as DNA: TGTGCCAGCAGCTTATTCGCGGGATCCTCCTACAATGAGCAGTTCTTC. Its translation is CASSLFAGSSYNEQFF.